The sequence of this T cell receptor beta chain was determined in a study of blood T cell repertoires in COVID-19. Overall study context: The cDNA or gDNA used as material had been derived from T cells, B-cell-depleted T cells, or PBMCs.

This clone was counted once. Germline V lookup: CDR1 LGHNA, CDR2 YSLEER. V lost 3 bases and J lost 3, with 16 bases in between. The CDR3 loop spans 16 amino acids. How the authors handled the data: Estimation of nucleated cell counts was performed using reference gene primer amplification. Profiled with immunoSEQ multiplex PCR; TCRdb holds only in-frame clones, not every one. The D gene and trimming were derived from the DNA, and the V and J assignments and clone size from that table. This sample carries 53,000 or so clones, over 75% of them seen once, and the ten largest clones take about 6%. Input material: peripheral blood. The rearrangement links TRBV4-3 to TRBJ2-3, with D possibly matching TRBD2 (6 bases). This TCR was recovered from a man between 40 and 49 years old with acute or convalescent COVID-19. CDR3 in DNA: TGCGCCAGCAGCCAGCTGTCCGGGAGTCGTACAGATACGCAGTATTTT. Amino acids: CASSQLSGSRTDTQYF.